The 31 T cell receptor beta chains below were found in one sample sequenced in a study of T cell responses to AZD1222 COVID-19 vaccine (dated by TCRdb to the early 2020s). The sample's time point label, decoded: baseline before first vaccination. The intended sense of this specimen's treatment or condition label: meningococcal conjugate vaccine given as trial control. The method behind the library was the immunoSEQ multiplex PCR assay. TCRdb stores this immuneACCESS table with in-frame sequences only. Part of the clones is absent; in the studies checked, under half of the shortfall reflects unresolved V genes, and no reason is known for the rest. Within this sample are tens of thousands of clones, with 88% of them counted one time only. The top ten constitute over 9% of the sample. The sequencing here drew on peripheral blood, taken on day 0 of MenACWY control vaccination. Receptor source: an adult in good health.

The CDR3, as DNA: TGTGCCAGCTCAGAAGACAGGGACAGGGTTGGAGATACGCAGTATTTT. It is translated as CASSEDRDRVGDTQYF. This chain connects TRBV18 to TRBJ2-3; 9 bases agree with TRBD1. The germline CDR1 and CDR2 sequences are KGHSH and LQKENI. The V segment lost 5 bases and the J segment 5 bases; nucleotides outside the gene matches: 11. There are 16 residues in the CDR3.

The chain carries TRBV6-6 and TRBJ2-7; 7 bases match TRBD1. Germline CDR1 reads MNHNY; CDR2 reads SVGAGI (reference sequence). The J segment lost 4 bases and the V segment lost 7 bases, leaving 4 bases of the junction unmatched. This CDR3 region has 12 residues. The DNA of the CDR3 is TGTGCCAGCAAGGGGGCGGGTTACGAGCAGTACTTC. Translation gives CASKGAGYEQYF.

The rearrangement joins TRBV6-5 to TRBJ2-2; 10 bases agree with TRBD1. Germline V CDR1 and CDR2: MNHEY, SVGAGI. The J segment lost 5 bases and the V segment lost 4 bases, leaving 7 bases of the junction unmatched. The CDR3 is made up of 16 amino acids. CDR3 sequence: CASSFFRGQGTGELFF. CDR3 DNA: TGTGCCAGCAGTTTTTTTAGGGGACAGGGGACCGGGGAGCTGTTTTTT.

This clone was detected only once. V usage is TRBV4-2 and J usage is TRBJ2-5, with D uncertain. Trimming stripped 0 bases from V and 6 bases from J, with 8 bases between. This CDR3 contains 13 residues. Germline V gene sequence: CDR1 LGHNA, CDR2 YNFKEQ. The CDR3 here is CASSQDLIKTQYF. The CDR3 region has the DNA TGTGCCAGCAGCCAAGATCTTATAAAGACCCAGTACTTC.

The CDR3 nucleotides are TGTGCCAGCAGCTCTTCAGCTACACTAGCCAACTACAATGAGCAGTTCTTC. As protein: CASSSSATLANYNEQFF. The chain uses TRBV7-9 and TRBJ2-1, with a weak D call TRBD2 (6 bases). Trimming removed 4 bases from V and 3 bases from J, with 19 bases in between. CDR3 length equals 17 residues. Germline-derived CDR1 and CDR2 are SEHNR and FQNEAQ (reference sequence).

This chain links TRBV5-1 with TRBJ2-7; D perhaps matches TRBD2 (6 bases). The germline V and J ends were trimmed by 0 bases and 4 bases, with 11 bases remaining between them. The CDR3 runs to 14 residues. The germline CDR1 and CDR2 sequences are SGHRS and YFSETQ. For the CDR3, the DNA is TGCGCCAGCAGCTTGGCGACAGCGGGTTACGAGCAGTACTTC. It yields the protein CASSLATAGYEQYF.

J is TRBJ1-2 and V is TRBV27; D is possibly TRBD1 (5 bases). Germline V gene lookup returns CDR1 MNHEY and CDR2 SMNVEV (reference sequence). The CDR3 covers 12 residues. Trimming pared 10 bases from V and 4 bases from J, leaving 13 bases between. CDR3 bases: TGTGCCACGAGGGCAGGGATCTATGGCTACACCTTC. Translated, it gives CATRAGIYGYTF.

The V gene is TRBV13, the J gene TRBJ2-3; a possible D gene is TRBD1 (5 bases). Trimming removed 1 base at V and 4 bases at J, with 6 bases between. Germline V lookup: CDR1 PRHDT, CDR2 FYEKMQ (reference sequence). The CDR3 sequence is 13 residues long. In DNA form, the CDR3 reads TGTGCCAGCAGCTTAGTAGGGGCAGATACGCAGTATTTT. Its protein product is CASSLVGADTQYF.

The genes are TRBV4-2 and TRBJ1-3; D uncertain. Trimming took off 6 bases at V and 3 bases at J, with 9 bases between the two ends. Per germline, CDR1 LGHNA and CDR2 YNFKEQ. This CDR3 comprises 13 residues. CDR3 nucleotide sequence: TGTGCCAGCAGTCTCGACATTGGAAACACCATATATTTT. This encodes CASSLDIGNTIYF.

CDR3 in amino acids: CASSVDVSQPYGYTF. The CDR3 DNA reads as TGTGCCAGCAGCGTAGACGTCAGCCAACCCTATGGCTACACCTTC. The chain uses TRBV9 and TRBJ1-2; no firm D call. This CDR3 region has 15 residues. CDR1 is SGDLS and CDR2 is YYNGEE in the germline V gene. The V end was cut by 0 bases, the J end by 4 bases, with 13 bases between.

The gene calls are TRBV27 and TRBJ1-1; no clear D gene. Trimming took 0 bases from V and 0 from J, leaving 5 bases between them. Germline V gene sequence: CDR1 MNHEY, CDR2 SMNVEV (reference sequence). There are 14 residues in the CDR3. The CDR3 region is CASSLSEMNTEAFF. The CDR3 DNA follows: TGTGCCAGCAGTTTATCGGAAATGAACACTGAAGCTTTCTTT.

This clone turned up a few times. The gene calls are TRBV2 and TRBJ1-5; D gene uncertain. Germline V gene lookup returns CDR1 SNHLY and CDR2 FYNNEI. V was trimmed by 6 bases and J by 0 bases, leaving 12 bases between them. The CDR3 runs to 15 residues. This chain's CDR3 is CASSEDLGSNQPQHF. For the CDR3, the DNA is TGTGCCAGCAGCGAGGATCTGGGTAGCAATCAGCCCCAGCATTTT.

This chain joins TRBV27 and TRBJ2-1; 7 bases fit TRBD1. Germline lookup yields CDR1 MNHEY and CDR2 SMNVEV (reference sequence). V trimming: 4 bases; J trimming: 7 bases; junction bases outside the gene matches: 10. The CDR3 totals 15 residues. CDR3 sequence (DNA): TGTGCCAGCAGTTACAAACAGGGGTGGGAGAATGAGCAGTTCTTC. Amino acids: CASSYKQGWENEQFF.

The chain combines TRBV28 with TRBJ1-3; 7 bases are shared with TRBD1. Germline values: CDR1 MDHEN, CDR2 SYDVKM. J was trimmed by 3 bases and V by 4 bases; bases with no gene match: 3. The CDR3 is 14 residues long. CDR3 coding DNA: TGTGCCAGCAGTTCGAGGGGGCTTGGAAACACCATATATTTT. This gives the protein CASSSRGLGNTIYF.

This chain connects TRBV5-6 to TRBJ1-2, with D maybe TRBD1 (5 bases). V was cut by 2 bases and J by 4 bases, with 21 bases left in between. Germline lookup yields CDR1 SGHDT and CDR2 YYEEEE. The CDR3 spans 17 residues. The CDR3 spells CASSLVAALGGGYGYTF. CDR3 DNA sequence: TGTGCCAGCAGCTTAGTGGCAGCCCTTGGGGGTGGCTATGGCTACACCTTC. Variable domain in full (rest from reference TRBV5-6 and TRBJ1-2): DAGVTQSPTHLIKTRGQQVTLRCSPKSGHDTVSWYQQALGQGPQFIFQYYEEEERQRGNFPDRFSGHQFPNYSSELNVNALLLGDSALYLCASSLVAALGGGYGYTFGSGTRLTVV.

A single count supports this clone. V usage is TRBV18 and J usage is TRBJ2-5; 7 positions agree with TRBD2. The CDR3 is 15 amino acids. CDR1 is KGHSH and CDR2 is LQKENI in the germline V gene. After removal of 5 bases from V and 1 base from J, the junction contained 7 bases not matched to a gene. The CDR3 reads CASSASWEGQETQYF. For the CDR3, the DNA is TGTGCCAGCTCAGCTTCGTGGGAGGGCCAAGAGACCCAGTACTTC.

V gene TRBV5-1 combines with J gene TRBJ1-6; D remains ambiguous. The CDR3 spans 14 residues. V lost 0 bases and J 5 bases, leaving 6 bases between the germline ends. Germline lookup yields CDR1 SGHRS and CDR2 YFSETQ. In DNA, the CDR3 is TGCGCCAGCAGCTTGGGTGGGAATAATTCACCCCTCCACTTT. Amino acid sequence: CASSLGGNNSPLHF.

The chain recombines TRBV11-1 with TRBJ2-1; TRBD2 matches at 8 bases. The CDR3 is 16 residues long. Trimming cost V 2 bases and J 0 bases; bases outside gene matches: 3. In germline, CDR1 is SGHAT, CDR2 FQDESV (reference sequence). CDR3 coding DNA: TGTGCCAGCAGCTTATGGACTAGCCTCTCCTACAATGAGCAGTTCTTC. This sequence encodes CASSLWTSLSYNEQFF.

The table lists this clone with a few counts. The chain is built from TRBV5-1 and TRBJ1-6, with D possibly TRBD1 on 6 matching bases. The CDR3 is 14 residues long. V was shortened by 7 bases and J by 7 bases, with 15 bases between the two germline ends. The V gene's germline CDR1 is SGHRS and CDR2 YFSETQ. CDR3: CASHDMQGNSPLHF. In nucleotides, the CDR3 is TGCGCCAGCCACGATATGCAGGGGAATTCACCCCTCCACTTT.

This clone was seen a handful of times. The CDR3 is CASSLGQGVNSPLHF. The CDR3 coding sequence is TGTGCCAGCAGCTTAGGCCAGGGAGTTAATTCACCCCTCCACTTT. This chain links TRBV7-8 with TRBJ1-6; D may be TRBD1 (5 bases). Germline CDR1 is SGHVS and CDR2 is FQNEAQ. This CDR3 has 15 amino acids. Trimming left V 1 base short and J 6 bases short, with 10 bases between.

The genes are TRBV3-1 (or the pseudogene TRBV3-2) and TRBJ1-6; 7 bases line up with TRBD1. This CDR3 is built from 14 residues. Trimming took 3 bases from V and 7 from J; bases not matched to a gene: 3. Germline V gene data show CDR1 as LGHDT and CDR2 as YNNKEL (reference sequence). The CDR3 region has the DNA TGTGCCAGCAGCCAGGACAGGCGGAATTCACCCCTCCACTTT. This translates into CASSQDRRNSPLHF.

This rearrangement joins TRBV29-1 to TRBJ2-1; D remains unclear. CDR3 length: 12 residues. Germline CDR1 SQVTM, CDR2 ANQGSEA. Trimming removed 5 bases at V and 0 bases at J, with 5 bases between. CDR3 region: CSVLSSYNEQFF. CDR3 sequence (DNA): TGCAGCGTTCTAAGCTCCTACAATGAGCAGTTCTTC.

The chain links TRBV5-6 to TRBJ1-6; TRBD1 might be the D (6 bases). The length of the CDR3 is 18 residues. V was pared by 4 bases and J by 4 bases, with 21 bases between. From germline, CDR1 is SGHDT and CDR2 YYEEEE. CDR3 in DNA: TGTGCCAGCAGCATCTACGGCCAGGGGACCACTTATAATTCACCCCTCCACTTT. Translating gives CASSIYGQGTTYNSPLHF.

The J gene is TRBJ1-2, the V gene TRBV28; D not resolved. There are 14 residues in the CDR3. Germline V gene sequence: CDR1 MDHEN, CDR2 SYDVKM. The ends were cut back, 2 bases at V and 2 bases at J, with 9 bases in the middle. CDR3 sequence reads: CASSLGGQNYGYTF. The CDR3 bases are TGTGCCAGCAGTTTAGGCGGGCAGAACTATGGCTACACCTTC.

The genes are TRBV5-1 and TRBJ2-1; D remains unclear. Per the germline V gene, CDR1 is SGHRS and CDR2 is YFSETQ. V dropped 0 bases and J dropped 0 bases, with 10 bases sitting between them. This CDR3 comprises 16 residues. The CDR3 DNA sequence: TGCGCCAGCAGCTTGGAGCGTCCGAGCTCCTACAATGAGCAGTTCTTC. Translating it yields CASSLERPSSYNEQFF.

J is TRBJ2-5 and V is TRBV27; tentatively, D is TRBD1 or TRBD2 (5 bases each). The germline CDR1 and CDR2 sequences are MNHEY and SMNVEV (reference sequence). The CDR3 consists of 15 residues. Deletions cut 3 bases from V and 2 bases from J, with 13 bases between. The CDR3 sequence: CASSLTRDLQETQYF. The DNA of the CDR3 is TGTGCCAGCAGTTTGACCCGGGACCTACAAGAGACCCAGTACTTC.

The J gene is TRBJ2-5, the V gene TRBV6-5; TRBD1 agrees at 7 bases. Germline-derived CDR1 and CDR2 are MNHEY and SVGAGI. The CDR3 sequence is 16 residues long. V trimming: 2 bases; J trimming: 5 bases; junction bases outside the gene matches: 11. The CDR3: CASSYDNRGFTETQYF. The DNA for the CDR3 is TGTGCCAGCAGTTACGATAACAGGGGTTTCACGGAGACCCAGTACTTC.

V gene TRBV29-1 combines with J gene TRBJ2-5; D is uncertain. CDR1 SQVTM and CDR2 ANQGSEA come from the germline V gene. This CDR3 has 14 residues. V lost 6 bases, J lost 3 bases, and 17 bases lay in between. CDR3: CSVSYGQKKETQYF. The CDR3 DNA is TGCAGCGTCTCGTATGGGCAGAAAAAAGAGACCCAGTACTTC.

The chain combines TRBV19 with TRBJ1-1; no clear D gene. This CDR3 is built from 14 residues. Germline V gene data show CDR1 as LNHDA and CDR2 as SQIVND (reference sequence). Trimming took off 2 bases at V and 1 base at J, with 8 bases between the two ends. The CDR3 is CASSIRKRNTEAFF. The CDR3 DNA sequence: TGTGCCAGTAGTATACGAAAAAGGAACACTGAAGCTTTCTTT. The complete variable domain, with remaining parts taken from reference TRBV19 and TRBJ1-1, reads DGGITQSPKYLFRKEGQNVTLSCEQNLNHDAMYWYRQDPGQGLRLIYYSQIVNDFQKGDIAEGYSVSREKKESFPLTVTSAQKNPTAFYLCASSIRKRNTEAFFGQGTRLTVV.

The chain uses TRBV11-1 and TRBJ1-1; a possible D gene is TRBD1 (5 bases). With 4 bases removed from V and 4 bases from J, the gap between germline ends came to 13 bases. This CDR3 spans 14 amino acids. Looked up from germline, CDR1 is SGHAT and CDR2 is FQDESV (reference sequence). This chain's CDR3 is CASSSLSGPTEAFF. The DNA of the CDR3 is TGTGCCAGCAGCTCTCTCTCAGGGCCCACTGAAGCTTTCTTT. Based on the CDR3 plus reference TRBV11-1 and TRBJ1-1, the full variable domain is EAEVAQSPRYKITEKSQAVAFWCDPISGHATLYWYRQILGQGPELLVQFQDESVVDDSQLPKDRFSAERLKGVDSTLKIQPAELGDSAMYLCASSSLSGPTEAFFGQGTRLTVV.

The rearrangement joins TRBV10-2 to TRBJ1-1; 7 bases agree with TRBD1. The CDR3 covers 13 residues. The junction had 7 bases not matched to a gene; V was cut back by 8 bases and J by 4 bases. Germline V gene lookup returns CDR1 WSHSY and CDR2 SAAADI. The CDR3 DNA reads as TGCGCCAGCTCGATACAGGGGAGCACTGAAGCTTTCTTT. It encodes CASSIQGSTEAFF.